This is a list of T cell receptor beta chains from one sample in a study of siplizumab effects on memory and regulatory T cells. TCRdb's copy holds only in-frame clones and misses some; the assay was immunoSEQ multiplex PCR. The profile covers about 110,000 clones, with about 92% appearing a single time and under 0.75% taken by the ten largest. The sequencing sample was made of Tregs sorted from blood. The receptors originated from a human donor in good health. The CDR3 runs from the conserved cysteine through the conserved F or W. A D gene is named only where the DNA matches it firmly. Clone size is given for some rows only: seen once, a few or many times, or a class if the clone is expanded.

d_gene: TRBD2; abundance: -; len: 16; v_gene: TRBV7-3; j_gene: TRBJ2-7; CDR3aa: CASSLSGTSGTYEQYF; CDR3nt: TGTGCCAGCAGCTTATCCGGGACTAGCGGGACTTACGAGCAGTACTTC
d_gene: TRBD2; abundance: -; len: 15; v_gene: TRBV10-3; j_gene: TRBJ2-2; CDR3aa: CAIPGGGPNTGELFF; CDR3nt: TGTGCCATCCCGGGGGGTGGGCCGAACACCGGGGAGCTGTTTTTT
d_gene: TRBD1; abundance: -; len: 15; v_gene: TRBV6-9; j_gene: TRBJ1-2; CDR3aa: CASSWIHGQGDGYTF; CDR3nt: TGTGCCAGCAGTTGGATCCATGGACAGGGCGATGGCTACACCTTC
d_gene: TRBD2; abundance: -; len: 14; v_gene: TRBV7-8; j_gene: TRBJ2-7; CDR3aa: CASSPIAGGREQYF; CDR3nt: TGTGCCAGCAGCCCTATAGCGGGAGGTCGGGAGCAGTACTTC
d_gene: TRBD2; abundance: -; len: 16; v_gene: TRBV19; j_gene: TRBJ2-3; CDR3aa: CASTRTSGSGADTQYF; CDR3nt: TGTGCCAGTACCAGAACTAGCGGGAGTGGGGCAGATACGCAGTATTTT
d_gene: TRBD2; abundance: -; len: 17; v_gene: TRBV6-1; j_gene: TRBJ2-1; CDR3aa: CASSASGTSDLYNEQFF; CDR3nt: TGTGCCAGCAGTGCCTCCGGGACTAGCGACCTATACAATGAGCAGTTCTTC
d_gene: TRBD1; abundance: -; len: 13; v_gene: TRBV7-9; j_gene: TRBJ2-7; CDR3aa: CASSPRGPDEQYF; CDR3nt: TGTGCCAGCAGCCCCAGGGGGCCAGACGAGCAGTACTTC
d_gene: TRBD1; abundance: -; len: 16; v_gene: TRBV4-1; j_gene: TRBJ2-7; CDR3aa: CASSQHRGPSSYEQYF; CDR3nt: TGCGCCAGCAGCCAACACAGGGGTCCTAGCTCCTACGAGCAGTACTTC
d_gene: -; abundance: -; len: 13; v_gene: TRBV5-4; j_gene: TRBJ2-3; CDR3aa: CASSLGSTDTQYF; CDR3nt: TGTGCCAGCAGCTTGGGCAGCACAGATACGCAGTATTTT
d_gene: TRBD2; abundance: -; len: 14; v_gene: TRBV5-6; j_gene: TRBJ2-3; CDR3aa: CASSLVAGVDTQYF; CDR3nt: TGTGCCAGCAGCTTGGTAGCGGGAGTAGATACGCAGTATTTT
d_gene: TRBD2; abundance: -; len: 15; v_gene: TRBV7-9; j_gene: TRBJ2-3; CDR3aa: CASSLGTSVTDTQYF; CDR3nt: TGTGCCAGCAGCTTAGGGACTAGCGTGACAGATACGCAGTATTTT
d_gene: -; abundance: -; len: 13; v_gene: TRBV5-5; j_gene: TRBJ1-1; CDR3aa: CASSLAGNTEAFF; CDR3nt: TGTGCCAGCAGCTTGGCGGGAAACACTGAAGCTTTCTTT
d_gene: -; abundance: -; len: 12; v_gene: TRBV5-8; j_gene: TRBJ1-5; CDR3aa: CASSLEIMPQHF; CDR3nt: TGTGCCAGCAGCTTGGAAATCATGCCCCAGCATTTT
d_gene: TRBD1; abundance: -; len: 13; v_gene: TRBV6-5; j_gene: TRBJ2-1; CDR3aa: CASRGTGNNEQFF; CDR3nt: TGTGCCAGCAGAGGGACAGGGAACAATGAGCAGTTCTTC
d_gene: TRBD1; abundance: -; len: 15; v_gene: TRBV5-4; j_gene: TRBJ1-2; CDR3aa: CASRTPGQGANGYTF; CDR3nt: TGTGCCAGCAGAACTCCGGGACAGGGGGCAAATGGCTACACCTTC
d_gene: -; abundance: -; len: 19; v_gene: TRBV27; j_gene: TRBJ2-3; CDR3aa: CASSRRGGRAAADADTQYF; CDR3nt: TGTGCCAGCAGTCGACGTGGGGGGAGAGCGGCGGCAGATGCTGATACGCAGTATTTT
d_gene: TRBD2; abundance: -; len: 13; v_gene: TRBV5-8; j_gene: TRBJ2-5; CDR3aa: CASSWAGGETQYF; CDR3nt: TGTGCCAGCAGCTGGGCGGGGGGAGAGACCCAGTACTTC
d_gene: TRBD2; abundance: -; len: 14; v_gene: TRBV10-3; j_gene: TRBJ2-7; CDR3aa: CAISESGGAREQYF; CDR3nt: TGTGCCATCAGTGAGTCCGGGGGGGCGCGAGAGCAGTACTTC
d_gene: -; abundance: -; len: 15; v_gene: TRBV18; j_gene: TRBJ1-3; CDR3aa: CASSPPGFSGNTIYF; CDR3nt: TGTGCCAGCTCACCACCGGGGTTCTCTGGAAACACCATATATTTT
d_gene: -; abundance: -; len: 12; v_gene: TRBV29-1; j_gene: TRBJ2-1; CDR3aa: CSVTRVLNEQFF; CDR3nt: TGCAGCGTCACCCGGGTCCTCAATGAGCAGTTCTTC
d_gene: -; abundance: -; len: 15; v_gene: TRBV7-2; j_gene: TRBJ1-2; CDR3aa: CASSLAGGNQYGYTF; CDR3nt: TGTGCCAGCAGCTTAGCGGGGGGCAACCAGTATGGCTACACCTTC
d_gene: -; abundance: -; len: 14; v_gene: TRBV27; j_gene: TRBJ2-5; CDR3aa: CASSFRTREETQYF; CDR3nt: TGTGCCAGCAGTTTCCGGACACGAGAAGAGACCCAGTACTTC
d_gene: TRBD2; abundance: many; len: 15; v_gene: TRBV19; j_gene: TRBJ2-2; CDR3aa: CASRPGGTNTGELFF; CDR3nt: TGTGCCAGTAGGCCCGGGGGGACGAACACCGGGGAGCTGTTTTTT
d_gene: -; abundance: -; len: 15; v_gene: TRBV6-5; j_gene: TRBJ1-1; CDR3aa: CASRIQGYKNTEAFF; CDR3nt: TGTGCCAGCAGGATTCAGGGCTATAAGAACACTGAAGCTTTCTTT
d_gene: TRBD2; abundance: -; len: 17; v_gene: TRBV4-2; j_gene: TRBJ2-1; CDR3aa: CASSQDRVAGPPNEQFF; CDR3nt: TGTGCCAGCAGCCAAGATCGGGTAGCGGGGCCCCCCAATGAGCAGTTCTTC
d_gene: -; abundance: -; len: 13; v_gene: TRBV18; j_gene: TRBJ1-1; CDR3aa: CASSQGVDTEAFF; CDR3nt: TGTGCCAGCTCACAGGGTGTGGACACTGAAGCTTTCTTT
d_gene: -; abundance: once; len: 13; v_gene: TRBV6-6; j_gene: TRBJ1-3; CDR3aa: CASSRTPGNTIYF; CDR3nt: TGTGCCAGCAGTCGGACACCCGGAAACACCATATATTTT
d_gene: TRBD2; abundance: -; len: 15; v_gene: TRBV7-9; j_gene: TRBJ2-1; CDR3aa: CASSLGGSFNNEQFF; CDR3nt: TGTGCCAGCAGCTTAGGCGGGAGCTTCAACAATGAGCAGTTCTTC
d_gene: -; abundance: -; len: 15; v_gene: TRBV19; j_gene: TRBJ1-2; CDR3aa: CASSIGGTAYGGYTF; CDR3nt: TGTGCCAGTAGTATAGGCGGGACGGCGTACGGTGGCTACACCTTC
d_gene: -; abundance: few; len: 14; v_gene: TRBV11-1; j_gene: TRBJ1-1; CDR3aa: CASSFSGSNTEAFF; CDR3nt: TGTGCCAGCAGCTTTTCGGGGTCGAACACTGAAGCTTTCTTT
d_gene: -; abundance: -; len: 14; v_gene: TRBV6-6; j_gene: TRBJ2-7; CDR3aa: CASTQRGARYEQYF; CDR3nt: TGTGCCAGCACCCAGAGGGGGGCTCGATACGAGCAGTACTTC
d_gene: TRBD2; abundance: -; len: 19; v_gene: TRBV10-3; j_gene: TRBJ2-7; CDR3aa: CAISLPGTSGGDSSYEQYF; CDR3nt: TGTGCCATCAGCTTACCTGGGACTAGCGGGGGGGATAGTTCCTACGAGCAGTACTTC
d_gene: TRBD1; abundance: -; len: 18; v_gene: TRBV28; j_gene: TRBJ1-5; CDR3aa: CASVTGQGASVGNQPQHF; CDR3nt: TGTGCCAGCGTCACGGGACAGGGGGCGTCAGTAGGCAATCAGCCCCAGCATTTT
d_gene: TRBD1; abundance: once; len: 15; v_gene: TRBV2; j_gene: TRBJ2-3; CDR3aa: CASRVTGGTTDTQYF; CDR3nt: TGTGCCAGCAGGGTTACAGGGGGCACCACAGATACGCAGTATTTT
d_gene: -; abundance: -; len: 14; v_gene: TRBV6-5; j_gene: TRBJ1-1; CDR3aa: CASALRGTNTEAFF; CDR3nt: TGTGCCAGCGCCCTCCGGGGCACGAACACTGAAGCTTTCTTT
d_gene: -; abundance: once; len: 13; v_gene: TRBV10-1; j_gene: TRBJ1-5; CDR3aa: CASSDGRGRPQHF; CDR3nt: TGCGCCAGCAGTGATGGACGGGGGCGGCCCCAGCATTTT
d_gene: TRBD1; abundance: -; len: 14; v_gene: TRBV27; j_gene: TRBJ2-5; CDR3aa: CASSLRGRGETQYF; CDR3nt: TGTGCCAGCAGTCTCAGGGGGCGCGGAGAGACCCAGTACTTC
d_gene: TRBD1; abundance: -; len: 16; v_gene: TRBV18; j_gene: TRBJ1-5; CDR3aa: CASSPYRGRGNQPQHF; CDR3nt: TGTGCCAGCTCACCATACAGGGGCAGGGGCAATCAGCCCCAGCATTTT
d_gene: -; abundance: -; len: 13; v_gene: TRBV5-1; j_gene: TRBJ1-1; CDR3aa: CASSLGGGTEAFF; CDR3nt: TGCGCCAGCAGCTTGGGCGGGGGCACTGAAGCTTTCTTT
d_gene: TRBD1; abundance: -; len: 14; v_gene: TRBV11-2; j_gene: TRBJ1-4; CDR3aa: CASSQGQWYEKLFF; CDR3nt: TGTGCCAGCAGCCAGGGACAGTGGTATGAAAAACTGTTTTTT
d_gene: TRBD2; abundance: -; len: 15; v_gene: TRBV30; j_gene: TRBJ2-7; CDR3aa: CAAPSEGAGAYEQYF; CDR3nt: TGTGCCGCCCCCTCTGAGGGAGCGGGAGCCTACGAGCAGTACTTC
d_gene: TRBD1; abundance: -; len: 13; v_gene: TRBV18; j_gene: TRBJ2-1; CDR3aa: CASSTRGLNEQFF; CDR3nt: TGTGCCAGCTCGACGAGGGGGCTTAATGAGCAGTTCTTC
d_gene: TRBD2; abundance: -; len: 13; v_gene: TRBV5-1; j_gene: TRBJ2-3; CDR3aa: CASSMGGSDTQYF; CDR3nt: TGCGCCAGCTCCATGGGGGGGAGCGATACGCAGTATTTT
d_gene: TRBD1; abundance: once; len: 14; v_gene: TRBV10-3; j_gene: TRBJ1-1; CDR3aa: CAINRAGGYSEAFF; CDR3nt: TGTGCCATCAACCGAGCAGGGGGTTATAGTGAAGCTTTCTTT
d_gene: -; abundance: -; len: 14; v_gene: TRBV6-4; j_gene: TRBJ1-1; CDR3aa: CASSERAWDTEAFF; CDR3nt: TGTGCCAGCAGTGAGCGGGCGTGGGACACTGAAGCTTTCTTT
d_gene: TRBD2; abundance: -; len: 15; v_gene: TRBV5-1; j_gene: TRBJ2-1; CDR3aa: CASSLGLAGINEQFF; CDR3nt: TGCGCCAGCAGCTTGGGGCTAGCGGGAATTAATGAGCAGTTCTTC
d_gene: TRBD1; abundance: -; len: 15; v_gene: TRBV6-1; j_gene: TRBJ2-3; CDR3aa: CASSSPGTATDTQYF; CDR3nt: TGTGCCAGCAGTTCCCCCGGGACAGCCACAGATACGCAGTATTTT
d_gene: -; abundance: -; len: 13; v_gene: TRBV7-3; j_gene: TRBJ2-5; CDR3aa: CASSLDYWETQYF; CDR3nt: TGTGCCAGCAGCTTAGACTACTGGGAGACCCAGTACTTC
d_gene: -; abundance: -; len: 14; v_gene: TRBV5-1; j_gene: TRBJ1-3; CDR3aa: CASSLKDPGNTIYF; CDR3nt: TGCGCCAGCAGCTTGAAGGACCCGGGGAACACCATATATTTT
d_gene: -; abundance: -; len: 15; v_gene: TRBV11-2; j_gene: TRBJ2-5; CDR3aa: CASRDETGGLETQYF; CDR3nt: TGTGCCAGTAGGGACGAAACGGGGGGCTTGGAGACCCAGTACTTC
d_gene: -; abundance: -; len: 12; v_gene: TRBV10-1; j_gene: TRBJ2-1; CDR3aa: CASSERGVEQFF; CDR3nt: TGCGCCAGCAGTGAGCGAGGCGTGGAGCAGTTCTTC
d_gene: -; abundance: -; len: 14; v_gene: TRBV5-1; j_gene: TRBJ2-3; CDR3aa: CASSLGQATDTQYF; CDR3nt: TGCGCCAGCAGCTTGGGACAGGCAACAGATACGCAGTATTTT